Following are 32 T cell receptor beta chains from one sample sequenced in a study of blood T cell repertoires in COVID-19. The assay was immunoSEQ multiplex PCR, and TCRdb's table has in-frame clones only and misses some. Altogether around 190,000 clones are present, around 84% being singletons, with the ten largest covering approximately 5%. The sequenced sample consisted of peripheral blood. The receptors derive from an elderly woman with acute or convalescent COVID-19.

This chain connects TRBV7-9 to TRBJ1-5; 7 positions match TRBD1. Losses at the gene ends were 0 bases for V and 1 base for J; bases not matched to a gene: 0. Germline V gene lookup returns CDR1 SEHNR and CDR2 FQNEAQ (reference sequence). The CDR3 extends over 15 amino acids. The CDR3 reads CASSLAGGSNQPQHF. DNA of the CDR3: TGTGCCAGCAGCTTAGCAGGGGGCAGCAATCAGCCCCAGCATTTT.

Of note for this clone: Additional DNA sequences in this sample encode the identical CDR3. In DNA form, the CDR3 reads TGTGCCAGCAGCTTAGGGACAGGGAGCACAGATACGCAGTATTTT. Amino acids: CASSLGTGSTDTQYF. The rearrangement joins TRBV7-9 to TRBJ2-3; 8 nucleotides align to TRBD1. Germline assignment: CDR1 SEHNR and CDR2 FQNEAQ (reference sequence). The CDR3 consists of 15 residues. The J segment lost 0 bases and the V segment lost 1 base, leaving 0 bases of the junction unmatched.

The rearrangement links TRBV3-1 (or the pseudogene TRBV3-2) to TRBJ1-5, with D tentatively TRBD1 (5 bases). Germline V gene data show CDR1 as LGHDT and CDR2 as YNNKEL (reference sequence). This CDR3 has 14 amino acids. V dropped 0 bases and J dropped 7 bases, with 10 bases sitting between them. The chain's CDR3 is CASSQDGRVQPQHF. CDR3 nucleotides: TGTGCCAGCAGCCAAGATGGCAGGGTGCAGCCCCAGCATTTT.

The chain has TRBV14 and TRBJ2-3, with 12 bases identical to TRBD2. Looked up from germline, CDR1 is SGHDN and CDR2 is FVKESK. This CDR3 is built from 16 residues. The V segment lost 4 bases and the J segment 6 bases; nucleotides outside the gene matches: 8. CDR3 in amino acids: CASSRRTSGNRDTQYF. CDR3 bases: TGTGCCAGCAGCCGGCGGACTAGCGGGAACAGGGATACGCAGTATTTT.

The rearrangement links TRBV28 to TRBJ2-7; D gene uncertain. This CDR3 comprises 11 residues. The germline V gene encodes CDR1 MDHEN and CDR2 SYDVKM. Trimming took 8 bases from V and 5 from J, leaving 10 bases between them. The CDR3 DNA is TGTGCCAGCGGCCAGTTGGACGAGCAGTACTTC. It specifies CASGQLDEQYF.

The chain carries TRBV6-2 or TRBV6-3 and TRBJ1-1; D uncertain. V lost 2 bases, J lost 3 bases, and 10 bases lay in between. CDR1 MNHEY and CDR2 SVGEGT come from the germline V gene. The CDR3 runs to 14 residues. The CDR3 sequence: CASSYPQTYTEAFF. The CDR3 DNA follows: TGTGCCAGCAGTTACCCCCAGACTTACACTGAAGCTTTCTTT.

This clone was counted only a few times. CDR3 in amino acids: CASSIGDRKNQPQHF. As DNA, the CDR3 is TGTGCCAGTAGTATTGGGGACAGGAAAAATCAGCCCCAGCATTTT. V gene TRBV19 combines with J gene TRBJ1-5; 8 bases align to TRBD1. This CDR3 is built from 15 residues. V dropped 3 bases and J dropped 4; count of bases not matched to a gene: 5. Germline V gene lookup returns CDR1 LNHDA and CDR2 SQIVND (reference sequence).

The chain has TRBV19 and TRBJ2-2, with 8 positions matching TRBD1. V was clipped by 7 bases and J by 4 bases; unmatched bases: 5. This CDR3 region has 14 residues. Germline loops: CDR1 LNHDA, CDR2 SQIVND (reference sequence). In DNA, the CDR3 is TGTGCCAGTACCGTCCAGGGGGCCACCGGGGAGCTGTTTTTT. Translated, it gives CASTVQGATGELFF.

The chain combines TRBV7-8 with TRBJ2-3, with TRBD2 matching 7 bases. The ends lost 2 bases at V and 0 bases at J; junction bases unmatched: 2. Germline V gene sequence: CDR1 SGHVS, CDR2 FQNEAQ. This CDR3 spans 15 amino acids. DNA of the CDR3: TGTGCCAGCAGCTTAAAGCGGGATAGCACAGATACGCAGTATTTT. This codes for CASSLKRDSTDTQYF.

The V call is TRBV20-1, the J call TRBJ2-5, with 8 nucleotides matching TRBD2. The V and J ends lost 3 bases and 1 base, in that order; junction bases with no gene match: 10. The CDR3 extends over 16 amino acids. Per germline, CDR1 DFQATT and CDR2 SNEGSKA (reference sequence). This chain's CDR3 is CSASKSGSAAQETQYF. Here the CDR3 DNA reads TGCAGTGCTAGTAAAAGCGGGAGCGCTGCCCAAGAGACCCAGTACTTC.

The chain links TRBV18 to TRBJ2-5; TRBD1 is a possible D gene (5 bases). Germline V gives CDR1 KGHSH, CDR2 LQKENI. V was pared by 6 bases and J by 2 bases, with 7 bases between. There are 12 residues in the CDR3. The CDR3 DNA is TGTGCCAGCTCGGGGCAGCAAGAGACCCAGTACTTC. Protein: CASSGQQETQYF.

This clone was recorded once. The chain carries TRBV27 and TRBJ1-2; 7 bases align to TRBD1. After removal of 6 bases from V and 4 bases from J, the junction contained 5 bases not matched to a gene. This CDR3 has 13 residues. The germline V gene has CDR1 MNHEY and CDR2 SMNVEV (reference sequence). CDR3: CASSLTGSYGYTF. In nucleotides, the CDR3 is TGTGCCAGCAGCCTGACAGGGAGCTATGGCTACACCTTC.

V gene TRBV13 combines with J gene TRBJ1-3; 10 bases are a match to TRBD1. Germline loops: CDR1 PRHDT, CDR2 FYEKMQ (reference sequence). Trimming at V came to 5 bases and at J to 1 base, leaving 2 bases not matched to a gene. This CDR3 region has 15 residues. This CDR3 is CASSGGQGSGNTIYF. CDR3 coding DNA: TGTGCCAGCAGCGGGGGACAGGGGTCTGGAAACACCATATATTTT.

The CDR3 sequence is CASRANGLNTEAFF. CDR3 bases: TGTGCCAGTAGAGCTAACGGGTTGAACACTGAAGCTTTCTTT. The chain links TRBV19 to TRBJ1-1; D is unresolved. Trimming removed 6 bases from V and 0 bases from J, with 11 bases in between. The V gene's germline CDR1 is LNHDA and CDR2 SQIVND (reference sequence). This CDR3 is built from 14 residues.

This chain joins TRBV9 and TRBJ2-3; weak D call: TRBD1 (5 bases). Per the germline V gene, CDR1 is SGDLS and CDR2 is YYNGEE. This CDR3 contains 13 residues. V was trimmed by 3 bases and J by 3 bases, leaving 8 bases between them. CDR3 sequence reads: CASSDRQTDTQYF. The CDR3 DNA sequence: TGTGCCAGCAGCGATCGACAGACAGATACGCAGTATTTT.

The CDR3 reads CASSHGQFHEQYF. The CDR3 DNA reads as TGTGCCAGCAGTCACGGACAGTTCCACGAGCAGTACTTC. V usage is TRBV6-6 and J usage is TRBJ2-7, with TRBD1 as a possible D gene (6 bases). CDR3 length equals 13 residues. From germline, CDR1 is MNHNY and CDR2 SVGAGI (reference sequence). Trimming cost V 5 bases and J 5 bases, with 13 bases left between them.

The chain links TRBV7-9 to TRBJ1-4, with 7 bases fitting TRBD1. This CDR3 comprises 16 residues. Germline V gives CDR1 SEHNR, CDR2 FQNEAQ (reference sequence). The V segment lost 1 base and the J segment 10 bases; nucleotides outside the gene matches: 12. Here the CDR3 reads CASSLGQGERGPKLFF. The CDR3 DNA sequence: TGTGCCAGCAGCTTAGGACAGGGTGAGAGAGGGCCAAAACTGTTTTTT.

A single count supports this clone. The chain links TRBV13 to TRBJ1-2, with TRBD1 matching 9 bases. CDR1 is PRHDT, CDR2 FYEKMQ, per germline (reference sequence). The CDR3 spans 15 residues. V lost 5 bases and J lost 6; bases outside the gene matches: 10. This chain's CDR3 is CASSLSGDRGDGYTF. CDR3 DNA sequence: TGTGCCAGCAGCCTCTCGGGCGACAGGGGGGATGGCTACACCTTC.

This clone was observed a handful of times. The chain recombines TRBV28 with TRBJ1-2, with D unresolved. V was shortened by 8 bases and J by 1 base, with 5 bases between the two germline ends. The CDR3 extends over 11 amino acids. From germline, CDR1 is MDHEN and CDR2 SYDVKM. The chain's CDR3 is CASWLNYGYTF. The CDR3 DNA is TGTGCCAGCTGGCTTAACTATGGCTACACCTTC.

The rearrangement joins TRBV29-1 to TRBJ2-2; no reliable D call. There are 10 residues in the CDR3. V was cut by 5 bases and J by 6 bases, with 4 bases left in between. CDR1 is SQVTM, CDR2 ANQGSEA, per germline. The CDR3 bases are TGCAGCGTTCAGGCCGGGGAGCTGTTTTTT. This sequence encodes CSVQAGELFF.

The chain couples TRBV24-1 to TRBJ2-3; D remains unclear. V lost 2 bases and J 6 bases, leaving 8 bases between the germline ends. Germline-derived CDR1 and CDR2 are KGHDR and SFDVKD. There are 13 residues in the CDR3. The CDR3 sequence is CATSDSNGDTQYF. The DNA of the CDR3 is TGTGCCACCAGTGATTCCAACGGGGATACGCAGTATTTT.

This chain links TRBV2 with TRBJ2-1; TRBD2 aligns across 7 bases. This CDR3 has 15 amino acids. The J segment lost 6 bases and the V segment lost 4 bases, leaving 9 bases of the junction unmatched. Germline loops: CDR1 SNHLY, CDR2 FYNNEI. The CDR3 DNA follows: TGTGCCAGCAGTGCCCGAGCGGGATCCACCAATGAGCAGTTCTTC. Amino acid sequence: CASSARAGSTNEQFF.

This clone showed up just a few times. The V gene is TRBV7-2, the J gene TRBJ1-6; no clear D. Germline lookup yields CDR1 SGHTA and CDR2 FQGNSA. The CDR3 is made up of 15 amino acids. V gave up 5 bases and J gave up 10 bases, with 18 bases separating them. The CDR3 bases are TGTGCCAGCAGCCCTCACCAAGCTCGAGGGTCACCCCTCCACTTT. Protein sequence: CASSPHQARGSPLHF.

The chain joins TRBV2 to TRBJ2-7, with a tentative D call TRBD1 (6 bases). The CDR3 contains 13 residues. Trimming removed 8 bases at V and 3 bases at J, with 14 bases between. Germline loops: CDR1 SNHLY, CDR2 FYNNEI. DNA for the CDR3: TGTGCCAGCTCTTCAGGGGTGATCTACGAGCAGTACTTC. It codes for CASSSGVIYEQYF.

This sequence joins TRBV12-5 and TRBJ1-5, with 8 bases fitting TRBD1. The V segment lost 7 bases and the J segment 7 bases; nucleotides outside the gene matches: 12. Germline values: CDR1 LGHNT, CDR2 FRNRAP. The CDR3 contains 15 residues. As DNA, the CDR3 is TGTGCTAGTGCCAATTCAGGGGGCGCGGAACAGCCCCAGCATTTT. Amino acids: CASANSGGAEQPQHF.

The rearrangement links TRBV5-1 to TRBJ2-1, with D possibly being TRBD1 (6 bases). Between the trimmed V and J ends, which lost 1 base and 0 bases, there was a span of 11 bases. The germline gives CDR1 SGHRS, CDR2 YFSETQ. The CDR3 runs to 16 residues. In DNA, the CDR3 is TGCGCCAGCAGCTTGCAGGGGATAAGCTCCTACAATGAGCAGTTCTTC. Its protein product is CASSLQGISSYNEQFF.

The V call is TRBV7-2, the J call TRBJ2-5; D might be TRBD1 (5 bases). CDR1 is SGHTA, CDR2 FQGNSA, per germline. This CDR3 spans 14 amino acids. V dropped 1 base and J dropped 2 bases, with 8 bases sitting between them. The CDR3, as DNA: TGTGCCAGCAGCTTAGGCCAGGGTCAAGAGACCCAGTACTTC. This gives the protein CASSLGQGQETQYF. The full variable domain, with the rest looked up from reference TRBV7-2 and TRBJ2-5, is GAGVSQSPSNKVTEKGKDVELRCDPISGHTALYWYRQSLGQGLEFLIYFQGNSAPDKSGLPSDRFSAERTGGSVSTLTIQRTQQEDSAVYLCASSLGQGQETQYFGPGTRLLVL.

The rearrangement uses TRBV7-3 and TRBJ1-1; 7 positions agree with TRBD1. The CDR3 contains 15 residues. Germline CDR1 SGHTA, CDR2 FQGTGA. V shed 1 base, J shed 1 base, and the junction held 3 bases outside the gene matches. The CDR3 DNA reads as TGTGCCAGCAGCTTAAACAGGGGAGAGAACACTGAAGCTTTCTTT. Translating it yields CASSLNRGENTEAFF.

The V gene is TRBV19, the J gene TRBJ2-2, with 10 bases lining up with TRBD2. Trimming took 10 bases from V and 6 from J; bases not matched to a gene: 11. Germline V gives CDR1 LNHDA, CDR2 SQIVND (reference sequence). The CDR3 has 15 residues. The CDR3 DNA reads TGTGCCACTAGAACGGCTAGCGGGAGTGCCGGGGAGCTGTTTTTT. Translation: CATRTASGSAGELFF.

The V call is TRBV7-3, the J call TRBJ2-5, with D uncertain. This CDR3 is built from 13 residues. Per germline, CDR1 SGHTA and CDR2 FQGTGA. V was pared by 6 bases and J by 5 bases, with 13 bases between. Written as DNA, the CDR3 is TGTGCCAGCAGTCGAGGAGCGTTGGAGACCCAGTACTTC. Its protein is CASSRGALETQYF.

Details on this clone: A junction boundary mismatches the germline segment, possibly from a read error. The chain links TRBV28 to TRBJ2-3; a possible D gene is TRBD1 (5 bases). The CDR3 is made up of 12 amino acids. Per the germline V gene, CDR1 is MDHEN and CDR2 is SYDVKM. The CDR3 spells CASSLNRGLALF. As DNA, the CDR3 is TGTGCCAGCAGTTTAAATAGGGGATTAGCACTTTTT. The entire variable domain, with the rest obtained from reference TRBV28 and TRBJ2-3, is as follows: DVKVTQSSRYLVKRTGEKVFLECVQDMDHENMFWYRQDPGLGLRLIYFSYDVKMKEKGDIPEGYSVSREKKERFSLILESASTNQTSMYLCASSLNRGLALFGPGTRLTVL.

The CDR3 sequence is CSATQTGSYTF. Here the CDR3 DNA reads TGCAGTGCTACACAGACAGGGAGCTACACCTTC. The chain recombines TRBV20-1 with TRBJ1-2; TRBD1 matches 7 bases. The CDR3 totals 11 residues. Germline trimming cut 4 bases from V and 9 bases from J; bases unmatched to any gene: 5. Germline assignment: CDR1 DFQATT and CDR2 SNEGSKA (reference sequence).